This T cell receptor beta chain was sequenced for a study of T-cell memory formation after mild COVID-19 (dated by TCRdb to the early 2020s). Notes on the research overall: TCR sequence clusters from the two donors were found to be largely donor specific. Two young, previously healthy adult volunteers, one female and one male, were included in the cohort. In a couple of donors, T-cell clones that expanded and contracted after mild COVID-19 were followed by sequencing TCRalpha and TCRbeta repertoires longitudinally.

Taken from the germline V gene, the CDR1 and CDR2 loops are MNHEY and SVGAGI. Inclusive of the bounding cysteine and phenylalanine, the CDR3 is 14 residues long. CDR3 DNA is the only sequence kept; it has 42 bases, read in frame from the first base. The junction shows trimming of 7 bases on V and 8 bases on J, plus 17 bases between the germline ends. Results the study describes overall, beyond this receptor: Whether the second-wave clones peaking on day 37 were SARS-CoV-2 specific was not confirmed. The detection of some responding clones in pre-infection memory suggests that pre-existing cross-reactive memory T cells joined the SARS-CoV-2 response. The study included only a couple of mild cases, and larger cohorts that include severe cases with pre-infection samples were judged to be necessary. Balanced CD4/CD8 phenotypes were observed for clones contracting from day 15 to 85, whereas a bias towards CD4+ was observed for a second wave of clones expanding from day 15 to 37. Contracting CD4+ clones were located mainly in the CM and EM memory subsets, whereas CD8+ clones were found to be enriched in EMRA.

Concerning this clonotype itself: Its antigen is not yet known. It has no much larger one-base neighbor in the sample; base qualities were not kept.

PBMCs were isolated by Ficoll-Paque density gradient centrifugation. Sequencing was performed on an Illumina NovaSeq 6000. TCRalpha and TCRbeta cDNA libraries were constructed by 5'RACE with constant-segment primers, with sample barcodes and unique molecular identifiers being introduced. Trizol reagent was used to extract RNA from every sample. Library amplification was performed in two PCR steps, and a second sample barcode and Illumina TruSeq adapters were introduced in the second step. Sequencing of the libraries was done on an Illumina NovaSeq, producing 2 x 150 bp paired-end reads. Turning to the authors' computational methods: With migec v1.2.7, reads were demultiplexed and then collapsed into UMI-guided consensus sequences. With mixcr v2.1.11, UMI consensuses were aligned to TRA and TRB V and J templates and assembled into clonotypes. A clonotype was counted as expanded or contracted only when both edgeR and NoisET called the clonotype significant, with the noise models trained on biological replicates. edgeR calls used a false discovery rate-adjusted p below 0.01 and a log2 fold-change threshold of 1. PCA with hierarchical clustering of max-normalized trajectories of the 1000 most abundant clonotypes was used as exploratory dynamics analysis. Separately sequenced CD4+ and CD8+ repertoires were used to assign a CD4 or CD8 phenotype to each responding clone. TCRdb took the public reads, trimmed them with fastp at Q25, ran MiXCR for clone calling and kept in-frame beta chains. Here each entry gathers all rows of one CDR3 protein and keeps the most common genes and DNA. The V and J calls here are based on TCRdb, not the publication. The sample includes some 450,000 distinct CDR3 sequences, with roughly 20% observed a single time. Together, the top ten hold around 8.4% of the sample.

Sequencing input: PBMCs or a T cell subset sorted from them (not recorded which). In this chain, TRBV6-5 is recombined with TRBJ2-2; perhaps TRBD1 is the D gene, with 5 bases matching. The receptor was derived from an adult woman who had mild COVID-19 (a few samples of this study predate the infection). The sample titles of this study are shuffled in the database, so cell type and time point are left out; the donor was told from shared clones. The DNA sequence is TGTGCCAGCAAATATTCCCCCCAGGGAGGGGAGCTGTTTTTT. It encodes CASKYSPQGGELFF.